The 21 T cell receptor beta chains reported below all come from one sample, sequenced in a study of T cell repertoires in cytomegalovirus infection. Their antigen targets remain unknown. TCRdb re-derived calls from the reads in MiXCR, one entry per CDR3 protein. The sample carries about 900,000 distinct CDR3 sequences, approximately 31% recorded once. The sequencing here drew on cultured CD8+ T cells from PBMCs, taken from culture after CMV antigen stimulation. The receptors were sampled from a human donor in good health (CMV status not recorded). Some clones in this sample may be carry-over from other donors' samples.

This chain uses TRBV27 with TRBJ2-7; 9 bases are a match to TRBD2. V shed 6 bases and J 3 bases; nucleotides not matched to a gene: 9. CDR3 size: 15 residues. The germline CDR1 and CDR2 sequences are MNHEY and SMNVEV (reference sequence). As DNA, the CDR3 is TGTGCCAGCAGCCCAGTAGCGGGGGAGTACTACGAGCAGTACGTC. Translation: CASSPVAGEYYEQYV.

Concerning this clonotype: Germline is not matched at one junction end, which may reflect a read error. This sequence joins TRBV25-1 and TRBJ1-1; possibly TRBD1 for D (6 bases). This CDR3 is 19 amino acids long. Germline V CDR1 and CDR2: MGHDK, SYGVNS. For the CDR3, the DNA is TGTGCCAGCAGTGAACCAAACTCTGTAATCAGGGGTAAGAACACTGGAGCTTTCTTT. Translating it yields CASSEPNSVIRGKNTGAFF.

This clonotype was picked up many times. The DNA for the CDR3 is TGTGCCAGCAGCTCTGGGCTATCTAGGGAGCTGTTTTTT. Translation gives CASSSGLSRELFF. This chain joins TRBV7-6 and TRBJ2-2; D uncertain. The CDR3 spans 13 residues. The ends were cut back, 4 bases at V and 9 bases at J, with 12 bases in the middle. The germline CDR1 and CDR2 sequences are SGHVS and FNYEAQ.

This clonotype was counted a few times. This rearrangement joins TRBV7-9 to TRBJ2-1, with TRBD2 matching 15 bases. Germline V lookup: CDR1 SEHNR, CDR2 FQNEAQ (reference sequence). The length of the CDR3 is 22 residues. Trimming took 0 bases from V and 1 from J; bases not matched to a gene: 13. The CDR3 nucleotides read TGTGCCAGCAGCTTAGCCCCCGGCTCCGGGACTAGCGGGGGGATATCCTACAATGAGCAGTTCTTC. It translates to CASSLAPGSGTSGGISYNEQFF.

This rearrangement joins TRBV5-1 to TRBJ2-1; 9 bases line up with TRBD2. Germline CDR1 and CDR2: SGHRS and YFSETQ. V was clipped by 2 bases and J by 8 bases; unmatched bases: 5. This CDR3 is 14 amino acids long. DNA for the CDR3: TGCGCCAGCAGCTTAGTGATAGCGGGGGATGAGCAGTTCTTC. Encoded protein: CASSLVIAGDEQFF.

This chain links TRBV28 with TRBJ1-4; D gene uncertain. CDR1 and CDR2 from the germline V gene are MDHEN and SYDVKM. The CDR3 sequence is 15 residues long. V was shortened by 6 bases and J by 4 bases, with 15 bases between the two germline ends. This CDR3 is CASSHTTRINEKLFF. The CDR3 DNA sequence: TGTGCCAGCAGCCATACGACCAGGATTAATGAAAAACTGTTTTTT.

V and J are TRBV27 and TRBJ2-5; TRBD2 aligns across 14 bases. CDR3 length: 16 residues. Germline V gene lookup returns CDR1 MNHEY and CDR2 SMNVEV (reference sequence). Germline trimming cut 5 bases from V and 4 bases from J; bases unmatched to any gene: 6. This CDR3 is CASSPRLAGGPETQYF. The CDR3 region has the DNA TGTGCCAGCAGTCCTCGACTAGCGGGGGGGCCAGAGACCCAGTACTTC.

The chain employs TRBV10-3 and TRBJ1-2, with TRBD1 matching over 8 bases. CDR3 length equals 15 residues. V was clipped by 3 bases and J by 2 bases; unmatched bases: 5. Looked up from germline, CDR1 is ENHRY and CDR2 is SYGVKD. The CDR3 sequence is CAISDGRTGNYGYTF. The CDR3 region has the DNA TGTGCCATCAGTGATGGAAGGACAGGGAACTATGGCTACACCTTC.

This chain joins TRBV27 and TRBJ1-2; no clear D. V was clipped by 3 bases and J by 8 bases, with 16 bases between them. The V gene's germline CDR1 is MNHEY and CDR2 SMNVEV (reference sequence). There are 14 residues in the CDR3. The CDR3 here is CASSFGVSEGGYTF. CDR3 DNA sequence: TGTGCCAGCAGTTTTGGGGTTTCCGAGGGAGGCTACACCTTC.

This CDR3 is CASSDPVRTAANTGELFF. CDR3 in DNA: TGTGCCAGCAGTGACCCCGTCCGGACAGCCGCGAACACCGGGGAGCTGTTTTTT. The chain recombines TRBV25-1 with TRBJ2-2, with D possibly matching TRBD1 (6 bases). The length of the CDR3 is 18 residues. CDR1 is MGHDK and CDR2 is SYGVNS in the germline V gene. Trimming cost V 3 bases and J 0 bases, with 17 bases left between them. Full variable domain (outside the CDR3, taken from reference TRBV25-1 and TRBJ2-2): EADIYQTPRYLVIGTGKKITLECSQTMGHDKMYWYQQDPGMELHLIHYSYGVNSTEKGDLSSESTVSRIRTEHFPLTLESARPSHTSQYLCASSDPVRTAANTGELFFGEGSRLTVL.

The rearrangement links TRBV5-4 to TRBJ2-5, with D unclear. V was clipped by 0 bases and J by 2 bases, with 11 bases between them. CDR1 and CDR2 from the germline V gene are SGHNT and YYREEE (reference sequence). This CDR3 has 15 residues. The CDR3 loop reads CASSLDRTRQETQYF. CDR3 DNA: TGTGCCAGCAGCTTGGACAGAACCAGACAAGAGACCCAGTACTTC.

The V and J genes are TRBV3-1 and TRBJ2-5; the match to TRBD2 covers 15 bases. The CDR3 is made up of 18 amino acids. J lost 5 bases, V lost 4 bases, and 11 bases had no gene match. Germline V gives CDR1 LGHDT, CDR2 YNNKEL (reference sequence). The CDR3 loop reads CASSPPGLAGGPWETQYF. The CDR3 DNA follows: TGTGCCAGCAGCCCACCGGGACTAGCGGGGGGCCCCTGGGAGACCCAGTACTTC.

The chain employs TRBV10-3 and TRBJ1-2; 9 bases are a match to TRBD1. V lost 8 bases, J lost 10 bases, and 14 bases stayed unmatched. Per the germline V gene, CDR1 is ENHRY and CDR2 is SYGVKD. The length of the CDR3 is 14 residues. The CDR3 sequence is CAIRGGQGWDDYTF. In DNA form, the CDR3 reads TGTGCCATCCGGGGGGGACAGGGATGGGATGACTACACCTTC.

J is TRBJ2-5 and V is TRBV27; TRBD2 matches 13 bases. The CDR3 extends over 16 amino acids. Germline trimming cut 3 bases from V and 7 bases from J; bases unmatched to any gene: 8. Germline CDR1 reads MNHEY; CDR2 reads SMNVEV (reference sequence). The CDR3 loop is CASSLGLAGTHGTQYF. The CDR3 DNA is TGTGCCAGCAGTTTGGGACTAGCGGGGACGCACGGGACCCAGTACTTC.

This clonotype occurred a few times. The CDR3 DNA is TGTGCCAGCAGTCGCCCTTCGTTAGCGGGGGGGCTGATAAGCTCCTACGAGCAGTACGTC. This codes for CASSRPSLAGGLISSYEQYV. The rearrangement uses TRBV6-2 or TRBV6-3 and TRBJ2-7, with 11 bases fitting TRBD2. The V gene end was trimmed by 5 bases and the J gene end by 0 bases; junction bases not matched to a gene: 18. The length of the CDR3 is 20 residues. The germline gives CDR1 MNHEY, CDR2 SVGEGT.

The CDR3 region is CASFEGENQPQHF. The CDR3 DNA reads TGTGCCAGTTTCGAGGGTGAGAATCAGCCCCAGCATTTT. The chain uses TRBV19 and TRBJ1-5; D is uncertain. Trimming took off 8 bases at V and 4 bases at J, with 12 bases between the two ends. The germline V gene has CDR1 LNHDA and CDR2 SQIVND (reference sequence). This CDR3 is built from 13 residues. The full variable domain, with the rest looked up from reference TRBV19 and TRBJ1-5, is DGGITQSPKYLFRKEGQNVTLSCEQNLNHDAMYWYRQDPGQGLRLIYYSQIVNDFQKGDIAEGYSVSREKKESFPLTVTSAQKNPTAFYLCASFEGENQPQHFGDGTRLSIL.

This clonotype has ten or more counts. The chain is built from TRBV28 and TRBJ1-4; the D gene is possibly TRBD1 (5 bases). V was clipped by 3 bases and J by 0 bases, with 26 bases between them. The CDR3 has 21 residues. CDR1 is MDHEN and CDR2 is SYDVKM in the germline V gene. The CDR3 is CASSFSAWTLGRSATNEKLFF. The CDR3 DNA reads TGTGCCAGCAGTTTCTCTGCTTGGACGCTGGGACGATCTGCAACTAATGAAAAACTGTTTTTT.

This clonotype has just a few counts. The chain is built from TRBV6-1 and TRBJ2-7; D is unresolved. The CDR3 is made up of 13 amino acids. The ends were cut back, 4 bases at V and 2 bases at J, with 9 bases in the middle. From germline, CDR1 is MNHNS and CDR2 SASEGT. The CDR3: CASSGGYPYEQYF. The CDR3 DNA is TGTGCCAGCAGTGGGGGATACCCCTACGAGCAGTACTTC.

There are a few counts of this clonotype. The genes are TRBV27 and TRBJ1-6; 8 nucleotides align to TRBD1. This CDR3 has 17 amino acids. Germline CDR1 MNHEY, CDR2 SMNVEV (reference sequence). V trimming: 5 bases; J trimming: 2 bases; junction bases outside the gene matches: 8. The CDR3 here is CASSVTGTGAYNSPLHF. DNA of the CDR3: TGTGCCAGCAGTGTAACCGGGACAGGAGCCTATAATTCACCCCTCCACTTT.

The genes are TRBV4-1 and TRBJ1-2, with D maybe TRBD1 (5 bases). Trimming shortened V by 0 bases and J by 5 bases, and 13 bases separated the two germline ends. This CDR3 is built from 15 residues. Germline CDR1 reads MGHRA; CDR2 reads YSYEKL. CDR3 residues: CASSQERGGPYGYTF. In DNA form, the CDR3 reads TGCGCCAGCAGCCAAGAGAGGGGAGGTCCATATGGCTACACCTTC.

The V call is TRBV29-1, the J call TRBJ1-1, with D unclear. This CDR3 is 16 amino acids long. CDR1 and CDR2 (germline): SQVTM, ANQGSEA. Trimming took 3 bases from V and 4 from J, leaving 21 bases between them. Here the CDR3 reads CSVEDPRAAAFTEAFF. In nucleotides, the CDR3 is TGCAGCGTTGAGGACCCCCGGGCGGCAGCCTTCACTGAAGCTTTCTTT.